This T cell receptor (beta chain) was recorded in a study of cytomegalovirus exposure and HLA in healthy donors (dated by TCRdb to the late 2010s). Study-level background: According to an earlier analysis of several hundred of the donors, about 180 million T cells yielded some 110 million unique TCR beta sequences and less than 300 Gb of sequence data. Roughly 310 gigabases of sequencing data and 70 million to 100 million unique TCR sequences were included in an early release covering about 700 HLA-typed donors. Of the roughly 400 genotyped donors, about 84% fell in the genetic ancestry cluster associated with self-reported Caucasian donors. The study aimed to test whether cataloging public T cell receptors could reveal signatures of past pathogen exposure. Using immunosequencing, the study profiled T cell repertoires from some 670 subjects and related those repertoires to cytomegalovirus serostatus. A separate validation cohort of 100 to 150 different subjects was used in addition to the roughly 670-subject first cohort. To predict cytomegalovirus infection status, the study combined high-throughput TCR immunosequencing, statistical association of individual TCRs with disease status, and machine learning. A later analysis re-examined previously published TCR beta repertoires from more than 550 donors and added high-resolution HLA genotyping to investigate patterns of TCR occurrence. In the later analysis, no new phenotypic data were used to find candidate immune exposures; instead, reliance was placed on TCR beta sequences and their occurrence across donors. In an earlier analysis of 587 of the donors, high-throughput TCR beta sequencing was used to judge whether each TCR beta V gene segment behaved as functional or pseudogenic. Alongside the repertoire data, information on donor age, sex, ethnicity and CMV serostatus was compiled. Genome-wide SNP genotypes for about 55% of the roughly 670 donors were used in a later genetic analysis, which treated that subset as a discovery cohort. All discovery cohort repertoires had been generated on a single sequencing platform. HLA typing included class I and class II loci at four-digit resolution. Typing coverage differed by locus: A, B, C, DRB1 and DQB1 were typed in about 620-630 donors, DQA1 in about 510, DPA1 in around 580, and DPB1 in 450 to 480. Roughly 5 DR-DQ haplotypes were handled as single units for association and clustering, since linkage in the cohort was strong. Among a few hundred genotyped donors of the cohort, an average of about 240,000 unique TCR beta nucleotide sequences were sequenced per donor, around 20% of them non-productive. The research as a whole found: While some public TCRs were present in many individuals, most TCR sequences turned up only very rarely across donors. A few of the identified cytomegalovirus-associated TCR beta chains were confirmed in vitro to be specific for cytomegalovirus antigens. The authors suggested that the approach could potentially be extended to other disease states and immunological phenotypes. Seventeen rarely observed V segments, including chromosome 9 orphons, were excluded from the earlier analysis of about 500 of the donors because counts were too low. Because HLA typing was missing for some donors at each locus, association tests included only the typed subset. Several of the top co-occurrence clusters appeared to be linked to parvovirus B19, influenza, CMV and Epstein-Barr virus, according to a later analysis. Strong co-occurrence of HLA alleles, especially DR and DQ, made assigning TCR associations to individual alleles difficult. Linkage disequilibrium might explain the correlated functional status among segregating V segments, but an unknown experimental factor could not be ruled out. Roughly uniform sequencing depth across donors was assumed in presence/absence analyses, although this assumption may not hold. For the cohort, immune exposure information was limited to CMV serostatus. In a later analysis, HLA-associated TCR beta chains showed more clonal expansion and lower generation probabilities than non-associated chains that were equally common. In an earlier analysis of more than 500 of the donors, most TCR beta V segments appeared in productive rearrangements about 87% or about 30% of the time, broadly matching IMGT annotations. A cluster of highly shared sequence variants was judged likely to be a technical artifact of the sequencing pipeline. Only TCR beta chains were sequenced in this cohort, and the absence of alpha or paired-chain data limited detectable features. An association between a missense DCLRE1C variant and V-gene and J-gene trimming of TCR beta chains was found in a later genetic analysis and replicated in an independent cohort. A later analysis found that TCR association rates varied across HLA loci, with DRB1 alleles showing the most associated TCRs and HLA-C alleles the fewest. A later analysis found that most CMV-associated TCR beta chains appeared HLA-restricted, with HLA associations seemingly driven largely by CMV exposure. A further reported finding was that TCR beta sequences accurately predicted the HLA-A and HLA-B alleles for most subjects in the first cohort. Compared with the approximately 710-donor mean, donors in an Asian-associated ancestry cluster had fewer N-insertions in productive TCRs, according to a later genetic analysis. The classifier was reported to diagnose cytomegalovirus status with high specificity and sensitivity in both the original and validation cohorts. In a later analysis, over 15,000 TCR beta sequences were associated with specific HLA alleles at a false discovery rate of 0.05. A total of 150 to 200 TCR beta chains were listed by the study as associated with cytomegalovirus. The 87-base-pair reads could not distinguish some IMGT-functional V segments, including TRBV6-2 and TRBV6-3, so those segments were excluded.

The cohort consisted of 600 or so healthy bone marrow donors. Cohort members were all nominally healthy when sampled, although unrecorded immune exposures were likely present. The donor tested CMV seropositive and was one of the 289 seropositive cohort members. A peripheral blood sample was provided by each donor, and peripheral blood mononuclear cells were used for TCR beta sequencing. Genomic DNA was extracted from the blood cell samples with the Qiagen DNeasy Blood Extraction Kit. Points on this clone: Its cognate antigen has yet to be identified.

Receptors were amplified or captured by the immunoSEQ multiplex PCR assay. A mixture of 60 forward primers for TCR Vbeta segments and 13 reverse primers for TCR Jbeta segments was used in the multiplex PCR. Amplification of the CDR3 region of rearranged TCR beta genes was performed with a multiplex PCR assay on genomic DNA. Amplified TCR beta libraries were sequenced as 87-base-pair reads on the Illumina HiSeq System. From the authors' description of their analysis: In a later analysis, around 80 million unique TCR beta chains were counted across the 666 repertoires, and around 11 million of these chains were shared by at least two donors. Raw reads were error-corrected and collapsed into unique sequences with a nearest-neighbor algorithm that merged closely related sequences to remove PCR and sequencing errors. Alignment of CDR3 sequences to IMGT reference sequences was used to assign V, D and J gene segments. For a sequence to be retained, a match of at least six nucleotides was required to both a V gene segment and a J gene segment. Rearrangements were called productive when the CDR3 lacked stop codons and stayed in frame with V and J; all others were non-productive. Following IMGT convention, CDR3 was defined as the stretch from the second conserved V-encoded cysteine up to the conserved J-encoded phenylalanine. Sequences without an unambiguous match to a single V gene segment were excluded from the earlier analysis of several hundred of the donors. An earlier analysis of several hundred of the donors classified V segments as functional when productive rearrangements were above 56.7% and as segregating when the standard deviation between donors was above 5%. A statistical classification framework was built to diagnose cytomegalovirus status from the catalog of TCR beta chain sequences. V and J gene assignment, in a later analysis, came from comparing TCR nucleotide sequences with IMGT/GENE-DB human TR gene sequences. The TCRdist pipeline was used in a later analysis to assign CDR3 sequences and most-parsimonious VDJ recombination scenarios. In a later analysis, each TCR beta chain was defined by its CDR3 amino acid sequence together with its V-gene family, and reads lacking a unique V-gene family were excluded. To address suspected cross-contamination and a sequencing artifact, a later analysis removed some 620 highly shared, low-generation-probability nucleotide sequences. In a later analysis, a clonal expansion index for each public chain was calculated from normalized within-repertoire ranks of inferred template counts. A later analysis computed generation probabilities with a VDJ recombination model fitted to out-of-frame rearrangements, and checked the results against IGoR. In a later analysis, TCR-TCR, TCR-HLA and TCR-CMV co-occurrence was scored with hypergeometric tests, and a repertoire-size bias correction was applied to TCR pairs. In a later analysis, false discovery rates were estimated by permuting HLA or CMV assignments 20 times. A later analysis grouped co-occurring TCRs with DBSCAN, adding TCRdist sequence similarity when clustering within HLA-allele-positive subsets. For co-occurrence clustering, repertoires with fewer than 30,000 or more than 120,000 public chains were excluded, along with a handful of repertoires with anomalous nucleotide sharing. Not all clones reach the TCRdb copy of this immuneACCESS table, which keeps in-frame sequences only. Checked studies attribute under half of the gap to unresolved V genes and leave the rest unexplained. V, J and clone size are taken as reported in that table, and D and trimming were inferred from the DNA itself. This sample's table lists about 87,000 clones. The top ten clones comprise roughly 15% of the sample.

As encoded in the germline V gene, CDR1 is SGHDT while CDR2 is YYEEEE. The junction shows trimming of 4 bases on V and 7 bases on J, plus 18 bases between the germline ends. The CDR3 numbers 14 residues from cysteine through phenylalanine. Just CDR3 DNA is preserved here, 42 bases in frame from base 1. The chain employs TRBV5-6 and TRBJ2-7; the D segment could be TRBD2, given 6 matching bases. Sequencing was carried out using PBMCs. This sequence was found in a man between 50 and 59 years old in good health and CMV-seropositive. The CDR3 here reads CASSVIAALGEQYF. The DNA sequence is as follows: TGTGCCAGCAGCGTAATAGCGGCCCTCGGAGAGCAGTACTTC.